Listed below are T cell receptor beta chains from one sample, sequenced in a study of shared clonotypes between healthy human individuals. Only in-frame clones appear in the TCRdb table, and some are missing; sequencing was by immunoSEQ multiplex PCR. The table lists about 820,000 clones, more than 85% of them singletons, with 24% in the top ten. The sample was naive CD8+ T cells sorted from blood. These receptors were obtained from a man aged 25 to 40 in good health. Each CDR3 is given with its conserved first and last residue. D genes are given only for firm matches. Size is omitted from some rows. Given values are once, few, many or a class for expanded clones.

abundance: -; v_gene: TRBV10-3; d_gene: -; j_gene: TRBJ2-3; CDR3nt: TGTGCCATCAGCCTACGGGCTGGAGGGACAGATACGCAGTATTTT; CDR3aa: CAISLRAGGTDTQYF
abundance: -; v_gene: TRBV28; d_gene: -; j_gene: TRBJ2-1; CDR3nt: TGTGCCACCGAGTTCATCACAGGTACCAACAATGAGCAGTTCTTC; CDR3aa: CATEFITGTNNEQFF
abundance: -; v_gene: TRBV25-1; d_gene: -; j_gene: TRBJ2-7; CDR3nt: TGTGCCATCGAACAGGGCTACGAGCAGTACTTC; CDR3aa: CAIEQGYEQYF
abundance: -; v_gene: TRBV7-9; d_gene: -; j_gene: TRBJ2-7; CDR3nt: TGTGCCAGCAGCCTCCGGACAGATCACTACGAGCAGTACTTC; CDR3aa: CASSLRTDHYEQYF
abundance: -; v_gene: TRBV11-2; d_gene: TRBD2; j_gene: TRBJ2-3; CDR3nt: TGTGCCAGCAGCTTCCACGGGCTAGCGGGAGGCACAGATACGCAGTATTTT; CDR3aa: CASSFHGLAGGTDTQYF
abundance: -; v_gene: TRBV10-2; d_gene: TRBD2; j_gene: TRBJ2-7; CDR3nt: TGCGCCAGCAGTGAGTCCCTAGCGGGAGACGAGCAGTACTTC; CDR3aa: CASSESLAGDEQYF
abundance: -; v_gene: TRBV5-4; d_gene: -; j_gene: TRBJ2-5; CDR3nt: TGTGCCAGCAGCAAAAGGAGGGAGACCCAGTACTTC; CDR3aa: CASSKRRETQYF
abundance: few; v_gene: TRBV27; d_gene: -; j_gene: TRBJ2-5; CDR3nt: TGTGCCAGCAGTTTACTCGGGGAACAAGAGACCCAGTACTTC; CDR3aa: CASSLLGEQETQYF
abundance: once; v_gene: TRBV28; d_gene: -; j_gene: TRBJ2-7; CDR3nt: TGTGCCAGCACCACCGCCAGGGATTACGAGCAGTACTTC; CDR3aa: CASTTARDYEQYF
abundance: few; v_gene: TRBV11-2; d_gene: -; j_gene: TRBJ2-7; CDR3nt: TGTGCCAGCAGCCAGTACGAGCAGTACTTC; CDR3aa: CASSQYEQYF
abundance: -; v_gene: TRBV7-9; d_gene: -; j_gene: TRBJ2-5; CDR3nt: TGTGCCAGCAGCCCAGAGGGACTCCAAGAGACCCAGTACTTC; CDR3aa: CASSPEGLQETQYF
abundance: -; v_gene: TRBV27; d_gene: -; j_gene: TRBJ2-5; CDR3nt: TGTGCCAGCAGCTCAACAGGTTTTCGGACCCAGTACTTC; CDR3aa: CASSSTGFRTQYF
abundance: -; v_gene: TRBV5-1; d_gene: TRBD1; j_gene: TRBJ1-5; CDR3nt: TGCGCCAGCAGACAGGGGCCGGAGAAGCCCCAGCATTTT; CDR3aa: CASRQGPEKPQHF